This paragraph reports one T cell receptor beta chain. This table comes from immunoSEQ multiplex PCR, and its TCRdb copy is limited to in-frame clones, with some not included. The table shows around 39,000 clones, with almost 95% occurring only once. The data stem from a study of T cell changes during pregnancy in multiple sclerosis. Trimming pared 5 bases from V and 2 bases from J, leaving 15 bases between. Germline assignment: CDR1 MNHEY and CDR2 SVGAGI. CDR3 length: 15 residues. V is TRBV6-5 and J is TRBJ1-1; D is undetermined. This specimen consisted of CD4+ T cells from peripheral blood mononuclear cells, obtained in the third trimester of pregnancy. The source is a female donor in good health, enrolled as a control in a pregnancy study. CDR3 DNA: TGTGCCAGCAGTCCTTATTTGGGCCGAAACACTGAAGCTTTCTTT. It yields the protein CASSPYLGRNTEAFF.